What follows are 25 T cell receptor beta chains derived from one specimen sequenced in a study of T-cell reconstitution after alpha-beta-depleted transplantation in children (dated by TCRdb to the mid-2010s). The protocol used for the library was PCR. The data were produced on an Illumina HiSeq 2500. Molecular barcoding was employed in the preparation of TCR libraries, with unique molecular identifiers being used to normalize TCRbeta repertoire quantification. TCRdb ran its own pipeline on the public reads, namely fastp trimming at Q25 and MiXCR clone calling, and kept in-frame beta chains. Rows merge per CDR3 protein into single entries with the most common DNA and genes. The sample table shows a few hundred thousand distinct CDR3 sequences, and 10% are seen once. The top ten clones comprise approximately 2.3% of the sample. The specimen comprised PBMCs from the stem cell graft donor, sampled from the stem cell graft. The source of these receptors is a human donor who donated a stem cell graft to a child with acute lymphoblastic leukemia.

The gene calls are TRBV20-1 and TRBJ2-7, with 9 bases that match TRBD1. The CDR3 consists of 12 residues. With 4 bases clipped from V and 3 bases from J, the junction kept 1 base outside the gene matches. Germline values: CDR1 DFQATT, CDR2 SNEGSKA (reference sequence). The CDR3 here is CSAKGQGYEQYF. In nucleotides, the CDR3 is TGCAGTGCTAAGGGACAGGGCTACGAGCAGTACTTC.

This clonotype has a count of ten or more. The V and J genes are TRBV9 and TRBJ2-2, with TRBD2 identical over 7 bases. This CDR3 comprises 14 residues. Unmatched junction bases numbered 4, after V lost 2 bases and J lost 6 bases. From germline, CDR1 is SGDLS and CDR2 YYNGEE. The CDR3 DNA sequence: TGTGCCAGCAGCGTGGGAGGGCCCGCCGGGGAGCTGTTTTTT. This encodes CASSVGGPAGELFF.

V is TRBV5-1 and J is TRBJ2-1; 10 bases map to TRBD2. This CDR3 is built from 14 residues. The germline V gene encodes CDR1 SGHRS and CDR2 YFSETQ. The trim removed 6 bases at V and 8 bases at J, leaving 8 bases unmatched. DNA for the CDR3: TGCGCCAGCACTCGTCTAGCGGGAGTCGATGAGCAGTTCTTC. Protein: CASTRLAGVDEQFF.

The rearrangement joins TRBV3-1 to TRBJ2-7; 11 nucleotides match TRBD2. Trimming removed 1 base from V and 4 bases from J; junction bases left unmatched: 6. Germline values: CDR1 LGHDT, CDR2 YNNKEL (reference sequence). There are 16 residues in the CDR3. The CDR3 loop reads CASSQGTSGFFYEQYF. The CDR3 DNA reads as TGTGCCAGCAGCCAAGGGACTAGCGGGTTTTTTTACGAGCAGTACTTC.

This clonotype was counted between two and nine times. The chain uses TRBV12-3 or TRBV12-4 and TRBJ2-2; possibly TRBD1 for D (6 bases). This CDR3 spans 15 amino acids. The V end was cut by 5 bases, the J end by 5 bases, with 15 bases between. The CDR3 region has the DNA TGTGCCAGCAGTAGAGCGACAGGCGCGACCGGGGAGCTGTTTTTT. Protein sequence: CASSRATGATGELFF.

This clonotype was observed many times. The gene calls are TRBV7-2 and TRBJ2-7, with 9 bases identical to TRBD1. There are 15 residues in the CDR3. J was trimmed by 4 bases and V by 4 bases; bases with no gene match: 8. The germline CDR1 and CDR2 sequences are SGHTA and FQGNSA. CDR3: CASSSPGQGLYEQYF. CDR3 bases: TGTGCCAGCAGCTCGCCGGGACAGGGTCTGTACGAGCAGTACTTC.

In this sample, this clonotype turned up a few times. The chain links TRBV28 to TRBJ2-5; tentatively, D is TRBD1 (6 bases). V lost 0 bases and J 5 bases, leaving 19 bases between the germline ends. Germline-derived CDR1 and CDR2 are MDHEN and SYDVKM. The CDR3 consists of 17 residues. The CDR3 DNA follows: TGTGCCAGCAGTTTATGGTCGTTCGTAGGACAGAAGGAGACCCAGTACTTC. Translating it yields CASSLWSFVGQKETQYF.

As regards this clonotype: One end of the junction does not line up with germline, which may come from a read error. CDR3 loop: CACSRPGLADSTDTQYF. CDR3 in DNA: TGTGCCTGCAGCCGCCCGGGACTAGCGGACAGCACAGATACGCAGTATTTT. J is TRBJ2-3 and V is TRBV3-1; TRBD2 aligns across 11 bases. Germline V lookup: CDR1 LGHDT, CDR2 YNNKEL (reference sequence). The CDR3 extends over 17 amino acids.

The rearrangement joins TRBV3-1 to TRBJ2-1; 10 bases align to TRBD1. V was clipped by 0 bases and J by 1 base; unmatched bases: 3. CDR3 size: 17 residues. Per the germline V gene, CDR1 is LGHDT and CDR2 is YNNKEL (reference sequence). The CDR3 DNA sequence: TGTGCCAGCAGCCAAGAACCGGGACAGGGGTCCTACAATGAGCAGTTCTTC. Protein product: CASSQEPGQGSYNEQFF.

This clonotype was picked up many times. This chain uses TRBV4-3 with TRBJ2-2; no definite D call. Trimming cost V 4 bases and J 5 bases, with 8 bases left between them. This CDR3 is built from 13 residues. Germline V CDR1 and CDR2: LGHNA, YSLEER. The CDR3 coding sequence is TGCGCCAGCAGCCGAAGTACTACCGGGGAGCTGTTTTTT. It is translated as CASSRSTTGELFF.

The sample holds many counts of this clonotype. The genes are TRBV2 and TRBJ1-5; D perhaps matches TRBD1 (6 bases). The CDR3 spans 12 residues. Trimming removed 7 bases at V and 4 bases at J, with 8 bases between. Germline loops: CDR1 SNHLY, CDR2 FYNNEI. The CDR3 is CASKQGNQPQHF. The CDR3 nucleotides read TGTGCCAGCAAACAGGGAAATCAGCCCCAGCATTTT.

Only a few counts were recorded for this clonotype. CDR3 coding DNA: TGTGCCAGCAGCCGCGGGCGGGGGTTTAGCGAGCAGTACTTC. Translated: CASSRGRGFSEQYF. The rearrangement links TRBV9 to TRBJ2-7, with 7 bases identical to TRBD2. This CDR3 comprises 14 residues. V was pared by 4 bases and J by 6 bases, with 10 bases of the junction left unmatched. Germline CDR1 reads SGDLS; CDR2 reads YYNGEE. Looking up the rest from reference TRBV9 and TRBJ2-7 gives the full variable domain: DSGVTQTPKHLITATGQRVTLRCSPRSGDLSVYWYQQSLDQGLQFLIQYYNGEERAKGNILERFSAQQFPDLHSELNLSSLELGDSALYFCASSRGRGFSEQYFGPGTRLTVT.

V is TRBV7-2 and J is TRBJ2-1; D might be TRBD1 (5 bases). Trimming took 1 base from V and 0 from J, leaving 7 bases between them. There are 15 residues in the CDR3. Germline CDR1 is SGHTA and CDR2 is FQGNSA. As DNA, the CDR3 is TGTGCCAGCAGCTTAGGACAGCTCTCCTACAATGAGCAGTTCTTC. This encodes CASSLGQLSYNEQFF.

This clonotype was seen more than once but under ten times. The rearrangement links TRBV24-1 to TRBJ2-7; D is unclear. The ends were cut back, 8 bases at V and 0 bases at J, with 10 bases in the middle. The CDR3 totals 13 residues. Germline lookup yields CDR1 KGHDR and CDR2 SFDVKD. The CDR3, as DNA: TGTGCCACCATGTCGGCTAGCTCCTACGAGCAGTACTTC. Its protein is CATMSASSYEQYF.

This clonotype has just a few counts. V usage is TRBV5-1 and J usage is TRBJ2-7; 8 bases match TRBD1. Germline CDR1 reads SGHRS; CDR2 reads YFSETQ. With V trimmed by 7 bases and J by 1 base, 7 bases remained unmatched. The CDR3 consists of 14 residues. CDR3: CASGDRGSSYEQYF. The DNA for the CDR3 is TGCGCCAGCGGAGACAGGGGATCATCCTACGAGCAGTACTTC. Looking up the rest from reference TRBV5-1 and TRBJ2-7 gives the full variable domain: KAGVTQTPRYLIKTRGQQVTLSCSPISGHRSVSWYQQTPGQGLQFLFEYFSETQRNKGNFPGRFSGRQFSNSRSEMNVSTLELGDSALYLCASGDRGSSYEQYFGPGTRLTVT.

This clonotype was recorded at least ten times. The chain employs TRBV5-1 and TRBJ1-2, with a weak D call TRBD1 (5 bases). The ends were cut back, 2 bases at V and 2 bases at J, with 10 bases in the middle. This CDR3 is built from 14 residues. Germline CDR1 and CDR2: SGHRS and YFSETQ. CDR3 loop: CASSFGQGNYGYTF. CDR3 coding DNA: TGCGCCAGCAGCTTCGGGCAGGGAAACTATGGCTACACCTTC.

The chain carries TRBV7-6 and TRBJ2-6; D tentatively reads TRBD1 or TRBD2 (6 bases each). CDR3 length: 18 amino acids. The germline V and J ends were trimmed by 5 bases and 5 bases, with 22 bases remaining between them. Germline CDR1 and CDR2: SGHVS and FNYEAQ. CDR3 sequence reads: CASSRPRGDTERANVLTF. In DNA form, the CDR3 reads TGTGCCAGCAGCCGACCTAGGGGGGACACTGAACGGGCCAACGTCCTGACTTTC.

V and J are TRBV29-1 and TRBJ2-3; weak D call: TRBD1 (8 bases). V was trimmed by 5 bases and J by 4 bases, leaving 22 bases between them. The CDR3 runs 16 residues. Germline CDR1 is SQVTM and CDR2 is ANQGSEA. The CDR3 loop is CSVTGGQAGLADTQYF. The CDR3 coding sequence is TGCAGCGTTACGGGGGGACAGGCCGGGCTCGCAGATACGCAGTATTTT.

V gene TRBV4-1 combines with J gene TRBJ2-7; TRBD1 agrees at 10 bases. There are 14 residues in the CDR3. CDR1 is MGHRA, CDR2 YSYEKL, per germline. Trimming at V came to 4 bases and at J to 5 bases, leaving 5 bases not matched to a gene. The CDR3: CASSPPGQGHEQYF. For the CDR3, the DNA is TGCGCCAGCAGCCCCCCGGGACAGGGGCACGAGCAGTACTTC.

The chain is built from TRBV6-5 and TRBJ1-1; 8 bases align to TRBD1. The germline gives CDR1 MNHEY, CDR2 SVGAGI. With V trimmed by 5 bases and J by 1 base, 6 bases remained unmatched. This CDR3 contains 15 residues. The CDR3 region is CASSLYTGGNTEAFF. Written as DNA, the CDR3 is TGTGCCAGCAGTCTTTATACAGGGGGGAACACTGAAGCTTTCTTT.

This clonotype was seen only a few times. The genes are TRBV7-9 and TRBJ2-7, with D perhaps matching TRBD1 or TRBD2 (5 bases each). Trimming stripped 1 base from V and 5 bases from J, with 15 bases between. This CDR3 region has 15 residues. From germline, CDR1 is SEHNR and CDR2 FQNEAQ (reference sequence). The CDR3 nucleotides are TGTGCCAGCAGCTTAGGGGGGACGGTCGACGACGAGCAGTACTTC. This codes for CASSLGGTVDDEQYF.

This clonotype has just a few counts. V gene TRBV29-1 combines with J gene TRBJ2-1; 9 nucleotides line up with TRBD2. CDR1 and CDR2 from the germline V gene are SQVTM and ANQGSEA. The CDR3 spans 15 residues. Trimming cost V 6 bases and J 7 bases; bases outside gene matches: 13. CDR3: CSVCCGGRGGNEQFF. CDR3 nucleotides: TGCAGCGTCTGCTGCGGCGGGAGGGGGGGGAATGAGCAGTTCTTC.

This clonotype was counted many times. V is TRBV5-1 and J is TRBJ1-4, with D perhaps matching TRBD1 (6 bases). Germline V gene lookup returns CDR1 SGHRS and CDR2 YFSETQ. The CDR3 runs to 15 residues. Between the trimmed V and J ends, which lost 3 bases and 4 bases, there was a span of 13 bases. CDR3 in amino acids: CASSSGGTINEKLFF. The CDR3 coding sequence is TGCGCCAGCAGCTCCGGCGGGACAATTAATGAAAAACTGTTTTTT.

This clonotype has more than one count but fewer than ten. This sequence joins TRBV28 and TRBJ2-1; maybe TRBD2 (6 bases). The V end was cut by 3 bases, the J end by 0 bases, with 12 bases between. Germline V CDR1 and CDR2: MDHEN, SYDVKM. The CDR3 loop spans 16 amino acids. The CDR3 here is CASSFWAGSSYNEQFF. The DNA of the CDR3 is TGTGCCAGCAGTTTTTGGGCGGGGAGCTCCTACAATGAGCAGTTCTTC.

The chain uses TRBV20-1 and TRBJ2-1; D perhaps matches TRBD2 (7 bases). The CDR3 covers 14 residues. V was clipped by 8 bases and J by 7 bases, with 21 bases between them. CDR1 and CDR2 (germline): DFQATT, SNEGSKA (reference sequence). The CDR3 region has the DNA TGCAGTAGGGGGGCCTCTAGCGGTAGGAATGAGCAGTTCTTC. It yields the protein CSRGASSGRNEQFF.